The clone carrying this TCR beta chain came up many times. Its antigen remains unknown. The V end lost 0 bases, the J end lost 7 bases, and 7 bases lay between the germline ends. Germline-derived CDR1 and CDR2 are LGHDT and YNNKEL (reference sequence). The CDR3 is 12 residues long. These data belong to a study of T-cell reconstitution after alpha-beta-depleted transplantation in children. Study outcomes and limitations: Two months or so post-transplant, alpha-beta T cells reportedly derived from several hundred expanded graft clones. The high TCRbeta diversity at day 60 in some patients came from surviving recipient T cells and thymic progenitors. Diversity and T-cell counts at one year after transplant derived mostly from new T cells.

TCRbeta library construction was performed incorporating unique molecular identifiers. Using its own MiXCR run on the PCR reads, TCRdb lists one record per CDR3 protein. The sample carries 440,000 or so distinct CDR3 sequences, roughly 43% recorded once. This TCR was recovered from a girl between 2 and 10 years old with aplastic anemia, due to receive a stem cell transplant. V and J are TRBV3-1 and TRBJ2-7, with unresolved D. This material consisted of PBMCs, taken before TCRalphabeta/CD19-depleted stem cell transplant. CDR3: CASSQDPFEQYF. The CDR3 coding sequence is TGTGCCAGCAGCCAAGATCCTTTTGAGCAGTACTTC.